The 30 T cell receptor beta chains below come from one sample, sequenced in a study of T-cell memory formation after mild COVID-19. From the 5' RACE reads, TCRdb called clonotypes with MiXCR, one entry per CDR3 protein. The table has hundreds of thousands of distinct CDR3 sequences, over 13% seen once. The sample taken for sequencing was PBMCs or a T cell subset sorted from them (not recorded which). The receptors shown here come from a man aged 18 to 30 who had mild COVID-19 (a few samples of this study predate the infection). Cell type and time point are not known.

This rearrangement joins TRBV5-1 to TRBJ2-1; 13 positions match TRBD2. Trimming removed 6 bases from V and 7 bases from J; junction bases left unmatched: 10. The CDR3 length is 16 residues. The germline gives CDR1 SGHRS, CDR2 YFSETQ. This CDR3 is CASTPQLAGGPNEQFF. DNA of the CDR3: TGCGCCAGCACCCCGCAACTAGCGGGGGGGCCAAATGAGCAGTTCTTC.

The V call is TRBV29-1, the J call TRBJ1-2; TRBD1 agrees at 7 bases. This CDR3 region has 13 residues. Germline trimming cut 5 bases from V and 1 base from J; bases unmatched to any gene: 4. Per germline, CDR1 SQVTM and CDR2 ANQGSEA. The CDR3 loop is CSVQQGINYGYTF. CDR3 bases: TGCAGCGTTCAACAGGGGATTAACTATGGCTACACCTTC.

This clonotype has more than one count but fewer than ten. The V call is TRBV7-2, the J call TRBJ1-5; 7 bases match TRBD1. This CDR3 has 15 residues. Germline lookup yields CDR1 SGHTA and CDR2 FQGNSA. J gave up 7 bases and V 2 bases, and 8 bases lay outside the gene matches. The CDR3 bases are TGTGCCAGCAGCTTATTACAGGGGCAGGGGCAGCCCCAGCATTTT. Translation gives CASSLLQGQGQPQHF.

The chain recombines TRBV4-3 with TRBJ2-3, with D hard to call. The CDR3 covers 13 residues. Deletions cut 0 bases from V and 2 bases from J, with 3 bases between. Per germline, CDR1 LGHNA and CDR2 YSLEER. The CDR3 DNA follows: TGCGCCAGCAGCCAAGAGTTCACAGATACGCAGTATTTT. This translates into CASSQEFTDTQYF.

The V call is TRBV5-1, the J call TRBJ2-5; D not certain. Trimming cost V 1 base and J 2 bases, with 6 bases left between them. This CDR3 has 13 amino acids. Per germline, CDR1 SGHRS and CDR2 YFSETQ. The CDR3 DNA follows: TGCGCCAGCAGCTTGACCCTGCAAGAGACCCAGTACTTC. Its translation is CASSLTLQETQYF.

V and J are TRBV5-1 and TRBJ1-4; possibly TRBD1 for D (5 bases). The V and J ends lost 4 bases and 5 bases respectively, with 21 bases between them. The CDR3 runs to 17 residues. From germline, CDR1 is SGHRS and CDR2 YFSETQ. CDR3 in amino acids: CASSPTRGGRRNEKLFF. The CDR3 bases are TGCGCCAGCAGCCCCACTCGGGGCGGCAGGAGGAATGAAAAACTGTTTTTT.

This clonotype was seen repeatedly, ten times or more. The chain employs TRBV23-1 and TRBJ2-5, with D unresolved. TRBV23-1 is noted as an ORF with a role that remains uncertain. The CDR3 sequence is 14 residues long. The V end lost 0 bases, the J end lost 5 bases, and 10 bases lay between the germline ends. CDR3 loop: CASSQSGLGETQYF. The CDR3 DNA reads as TGCGCCAGCAGTCAATCGGGGTTGGGGGAGACCCAGTACTTC.

This clonotype occurred a few times. The genes are TRBV12-3 or TRBV12-4 and TRBJ1-1; no definite D call. V lost 8 bases and J 3 bases, leaving 19 bases between the germline ends. The CDR3 is 15 amino acids. The DNA of the CDR3 is TGTGCCAGCCGGCTCCCCCGGGGTAAGGACACTGAAGCTTTCTTT. Translation: CASRLPRGKDTEAFF.

This clonotype was seen a few times. This rearrangement joins TRBV29-1 to TRBJ1-1; the D is unclear. V dropped 7 bases and J dropped 4 bases, with 13 bases sitting between them. The CDR3 has 12 residues. Germline CDR1 is SQVTM and CDR2 is ANQGSEA. This chain's CDR3 is CSASGYPTEAFF. The CDR3 bases are TGCAGCGCTTCAGGATACCCCACTGAAGCTTTCTTT.

This clonotype has only a few counts. The V and J genes are TRBV5-1 and TRBJ2-1; 11 bases line up with TRBD2. V shed 0 bases and J 3 bases; nucleotides not matched to a gene: 2. This CDR3 contains 16 residues. The germline V gene has CDR1 SGHRS and CDR2 YFSETQ. CDR3 bases: TGCGCCAGCAGCTTGGACGGACTAGCGGGCTACAATGAGCAGTTCTTC. Amino acid sequence: CASSLDGLAGYNEQFF.

The gene calls are TRBV5-1 and TRBJ1-4, with D unclear. The CDR3 loop spans 15 amino acids. Germline loops: CDR1 SGHRS, CDR2 YFSETQ. Trimming left V 4 bases short and J 4 bases short, with 14 bases between. The CDR3 DNA reads as TGCGCCAGCAGCCCGGAGGAACACGGTAATGAAAAACTGTTTTTT. This codes for CASSPEEHGNEKLFF.

This clonotype was seen a few times. V gene TRBV6-6 combines with J gene TRBJ2-2, with D unclear. This CDR3 comprises 14 residues. The V and J ends lost 7 bases and 3 bases respectively, with 12 bases between them. Per the germline V gene, CDR1 is MNHNY and CDR2 is SVGAGI (reference sequence). CDR3 nucleotide sequence: TGTGCCAGCACCAGCTCACCGCACACCGGGGAGCTGTTTTTT. Amino acid sequence: CASTSSPHTGELFF.

The chain recombines TRBV5-6 with TRBJ2-7; D is perhaps TRBD1 (6 bases). CDR3 length equals 13 residues. Per germline, CDR1 SGHDT and CDR2 YYEEEE. V was cut by 0 bases and J by 3 bases, with 7 bases left in between. As DNA, the CDR3 is TGTGCCAGCAGCTTGGAAGGGGGCTACGAGCAGTACGTC. This sequence encodes CASSLEGGYEQYV.

J is TRBJ2-2 and V is TRBV12-3 or TRBV12-4; D gene unclear. The CDR3 is made up of 13 amino acids. V lost 5 bases to trimming and J lost 7 bases, with 11 bases between them. CDR3 in amino acids: CASSPTWVGELFF. In DNA, the CDR3 is TGTGCCAGCAGTCCTACGTGGGTCGGGGAGCTGTTTTTT.

V usage is TRBV15 and J usage is TRBJ1-1; 12 nucleotides line up with TRBD1. J lost 3 bases, V lost 3 bases, and 5 bases had no gene match. The CDR3 consists of 16 residues. The germline gives CDR1 LNHNV, CDR2 YYDKDF (reference sequence). The CDR3 is CATSSRGQGAYTEAFF. DNA of the CDR3: TGTGCCACCAGCAGCCGGGGACAGGGGGCTTACACTGAAGCTTTCTTT.

DNA for the CDR3: TGTGCCAGCAGCCCTACAGGGTTGGGGAACACTGAAGCTTTCTTT. It yields the protein CASSPTGLGNTEAFF. V gene TRBV7-3 combines with J gene TRBJ1-1; possibly TRBD1 for D (6 bases). Germline V gene sequence: CDR1 SGHTA, CDR2 FQGTGA. V was cut by 5 bases and J by 1 base, with 14 bases left in between. CDR3 length equals 15 residues.

This clonotype was recorded a few times. V and J are TRBV6-2 or TRBV6-3 and TRBJ1-1; the match to TRBD1 covers 9 bases. V lost 10 bases to trimming and J lost 6 bases; unmatched junction nucleotides: 9. The CDR3 sequence is 13 residues long. Germline values: CDR1 MNHEY, CDR2 SVGEGT. CDR3 protein: CAISDRGYSEAFF. DNA of the CDR3: TGTGCCATTTCGGACAGGGGATATTCTGAAGCTTTCTTT.

This clonotype has a count of ten or more. The chain combines TRBV7-6 with TRBJ2-1; tentative D call: TRBD1 (6 bases). Trimming took off 1 base at V and 8 bases at J, with 15 bases between the two ends. CDR1 is SGHVS, CDR2 FNYEAQ, per germline. The length of the CDR3 is 15 residues. The CDR3 DNA reads as TGTGCCAGCAGCTTAGAGACCGGGACAAGGCATGAGCAGTTCTTC. As protein: CASSLETGTRHEQFF.

This clonotype was seen a few times. CDR3 bases: TGTGCCAGCAGCTTAGCTGGGGAGTTGGTGAACACTGAAGCTTTCTTT. Protein product: CASSLAGELVNTEAFF. This sequence joins TRBV11-2 and TRBJ1-1, with unresolved D. The CDR3 runs 16 residues. CDR1 and CDR2 from the germline V gene are SGHAT and FQNNGV. The V end lost 1 base, the J end lost 0 bases, and 12 bases lay between the germline ends.

This clonotype is a singleton in its sample. One end of the junction varies from germline; a read error may be responsible. The J gene is TRBJ2-1, the V gene TRBV7-9; the match to TRBD2 covers 9 bases. CDR1 and CDR2 (germline): SEHNR, FQNEAQ (reference sequence). The CDR3 covers 13 residues. CDR3 nucleotide sequence: TGTGCCAGCACCTTAGCGGGGGCTGATGAGCAGTTCTTC. It encodes CASTLAGADEQFF.

The V call is TRBV5-1, the J call TRBJ1-4; perhaps TRBD1 as D (5 bases). Trimming shortened V by 2 bases and J by 0 bases, and 14 bases separated the two germline ends. CDR1 is SGHRS and CDR2 is YFSETQ in the germline V gene. The CDR3 is made up of 17 amino acids. Here the CDR3 reads CASSFTGDHATNEKLFF. CDR3 sequence (DNA): TGCGCCAGCAGCTTCACAGGTGACCATGCAACTAATGAAAAACTGTTTTTT. Looking up the rest from reference TRBV5-1 and TRBJ1-4 gives the full variable domain: KAGVTQTPRYLIKTRGQQVTLSCSPISGHRSVSWYQQTPGQGLQFLFEYFSETQRNKGNFPGRFSGRQFSNSRSEMNVSTLELGDSALYLCASSFTGDHATNEKLFFGSGTQLSVL.

This clonotype came up a few times. The gene calls are TRBV6-6 and TRBJ1-2; D is perhaps TRBD1 (5 bases). V lost 8 bases and J lost 3, with 13 bases in between. The V gene's germline CDR1 is MNHNY and CDR2 SVGAGI (reference sequence). The CDR3 runs 13 residues. Written as DNA, the CDR3 is TGTGCCAGCGGGGGTGAGGCGGACTATGGCTACACCTTC. It is translated as CASGGEADYGYTF.

The rearrangement links TRBV11-2 to TRBJ1-5; D uncertain. CDR1 and CDR2 (germline): SGHAT, FQNNGV. CDR3 length: 13 residues. V was clipped by 0 bases and J by 6 bases, with 6 bases between them. The DNA of the CDR3 is TGTGCCAGCAGCTTAGATTATGGTCAGCCCCAGCATTTT. Translated, it gives CASSLDYGQPQHF.

This clonotype was recorded at least ten times. The chain combines TRBV4-3 with TRBJ2-3; D gene ambiguous. With 0 bases removed from V and 2 bases from J, the gap between germline ends came to 15 bases. This CDR3 comprises 17 residues. The germline V gene encodes CDR1 LGHNA and CDR2 YSLEER. The CDR3 DNA is TGCGCCAGCAGCCAAGATAAGGCTAGTGATCTCACAGATACGCAGTATTTT. Its translation is CASSQDKASDLTDTQYF.

This sequence joins TRBV12-3 or TRBV12-4 and TRBJ2-2, with D perhaps assigned TRBD1 or TRBD2 (7 bases each). The CDR3 contains 15 residues. CDR3 residues: CATYPFRGRAGELFF. CDR3 coding DNA: TGTGCTACCTACCCCTTCAGGGGGAGGGCCGGGGAGCTGTTTTTT.

This chain uses TRBV9 with TRBJ1-5, with D unclear. Germline CDR1 and CDR2: SGDLS and YYNGEE. Trimming pared 3 bases from V and 0 bases from J, leaving 10 bases between. This CDR3 spans 15 amino acids. The CDR3 DNA sequence: TGTGCCAGCAGCGCCCCGTGGAGTAGCAATCAGCCCCAGCATTTT. The encoded protein is CASSAPWSSNQPQHF.

CDR3 region: CASSMTRVGGEAFF. As DNA, the CDR3 is TGTGCCAGTAGTATGACGAGGGTGGGCGGTGAAGCTTTCTTT. The gene calls are TRBV19 and TRBJ1-1; D is unresolved. The CDR3 length is 14 residues. V lost 3 bases and J 7 bases, leaving 15 bases between the germline ends. Per the germline V gene, CDR1 is LNHDA and CDR2 is SQIVND (reference sequence).

This clonotype was found a few times. The V call is TRBV10-3, the J call TRBJ2-3; D is perhaps TRBD1 (5 bases). The CDR3 is 14 amino acids. V lost 7 bases, J lost 4 bases, and 15 bases lay in between. CDR1 ENHRY and CDR2 SYGVKD come from the germline V gene. DNA of the CDR3: TGTGCCATCACTAGGGGCGATGGGGCAGATACGCAGTATTTT. Translating it yields CAITRGDGADTQYF.

This clonotype has only a few counts. This chain links TRBV7-2 with TRBJ1-2; D gene uncertain. The V gene lost 6 bases and the J gene lost 0 bases, with 14 bases spanning the gap. The CDR3 totals 15 residues. Germline-derived CDR1 and CDR2 are SGHTA and FQGNSA. CDR3: CASSFRKETNYGYTF. The CDR3 DNA reads as TGTGCCAGCAGTTTCCGAAAGGAGACTAACTATGGCTACACCTTC.

This chain's CDR3 is CAARGGNTQYF. The CDR3 nucleotides are TGTGCCGCAAGGGGAGGGAATACGCAGTATTTT. The chain links TRBV14 to TRBJ2-3, with 7 bases aligning to TRBD2. The length of the CDR3 is 11 residues. Germline CDR1 reads SGHDN; CDR2 reads FVKESK. Trimming took 11 bases from V and 7 from J; bases not matched to a gene: 6.